This TCR beta chain is from a study of cytomegalovirus exposure and HLA in healthy donors. Germline V gene data show CDR1 as SGDLS and CDR2 as YYNGEE. The CDR3 has 14 residues. Trimming pared 3 bases from V and 4 bases from J, leaving 13 bases between. The PCR had 60 Vbeta and 13 Jbeta primers. TCRdb keeps only in-frame clones here, not all; method: immunoSEQ multiplex PCR. The data show about 95,000 clones, 70% to 85% seen once. The chain combines TRBV9 with TRBJ2-5, with D tentatively TRBD2 (7 bases). Sequenced input: PBMCs. The sequence was obtained from a man aged 25-40 years in good health and CMV-seropositive. The CDR3 is CASSERGGGETQYF. Here the CDR3 DNA reads TGTGCCAGCAGCGAGAGGGGGGGCGGAGAGACCCAGTACTTC. Filled out from reference TRBV9 and TRBJ2-5, the complete variable domain reads DSGVTQTPKHLITATGQRVTLRCSPRSGDLSVYWYQQSLDQGLQFLIQYYNGEERAKGNILERFSAQQFPDLHSELNLSSLELGDSALYFCASSERGGGETQYFGPGTRLLVL.